Sequencing of this TCR beta chain was carried out in a study of T cell responses to AZD1222 COVID-19 vaccine. Study results and limitations: The donor group comprised mostly white British people and more females; the analysis possibly underestimated clonal diversity.

Note on this clone: Its specificity is unknown.

The germline V gene has CDR1 LNHDA and CDR2 SQIVND (reference sequence). The CDR3 is 12 amino acids. V dropped 5 bases and J dropped 0 bases, with 4 bases sitting between them. TCRdb's copy holds only in-frame clones and misses some; the assay was immunoSEQ multiplex PCR. The repertoire holds 100,000 to 150,000 clones, with under 95% as singletons. The rearrangement joins TRBV19 to TRBJ1-1; D is uncertain. The TCR was taken from an adult who received the AZD1222 COVID-19 vaccine. This specimen was peripheral blood, taken 28 days after the second AZD1222 dose. CDR3 sequence: CASSFMNTEAFF. CDR3 in DNA: TGTGCCAGTAGTTTTATGAACACTGAAGCTTTCTTT.